This T cell receptor beta chain was found in a study of quantifying T cell responses using KT2 cells (dated by TCRdb to about 2017). The study in broad terms: RNA was DNase-treated and reverse transcribed with TCR alpha and beta constant-region primers, mostly using SuperScript III. Under optimum conditions, the T4 ligation step was estimated to exceed 10% efficiency. PCR2 was run as a SYBR Green qPCR and stopped at a predetermined fluorescence threshold to avoid over-amplification.

As concerns this clonotype: The antigen this receptor binds is unknown. No base-level quality is on record; no much larger clone is a single base apart.

Library method: UMI-ligation and nested PCR. A single-stranded oligonucleotide carrying the Illumina SP2 sequence and a UMI was ligated to the cDNA 3' end using T4 RNA ligase 1. PCR1 used around 4 cycles (98 degrees C 15 s, 69 degrees C 30 s, 72 degrees C 40 s), and the beta primer was an equimolar mix of RC1.1 and RC1.2 that covered TRBC1 and TRBC2. From PCR2 onward, TCR alpha and beta chains were processed separately, and sample indices and Illumina adaptors were added. The UMI was composed of 12 random nucleotides, arranged as two hexamers separated by a spacer, and was positioned after an 8-base spacer. Libraries were sequenced on an Illumina MiSeq with v2 2x251 paired-end chemistry, typically roughly 12 samples per run. PhiX DNA at roughly 4.5-7.5% was added to each sequencing library to increase diversity. As for the authors' bioinformatics: Raw reads were converted to FASTQ with bcl2fastq and were demultiplexed by dual indices with Demultiplexor. V and J genes were assigned by Decombinator through tag matching, with a single base-pair mismatch being allowed. UMIs were used by Collapsinator to correct both sequencing errors and frequency errors caused by PCR heterogeneity. CDR3Translator converted Decombinator identifiers into nucleotide sequence, translated that sequence into amino acids, and extracted CDR3 based on C- and N-terminal motifs. Each distinct KT2 TCR was counted as one cluster of KT2 sequences that shared a single unique molecular identifier. TCRdb ran its own pipeline on the public reads, namely fastp trimming at Q25 and MiXCR clone calling, and kept in-frame beta chains. Rows with one shared CDR3 protein collapse into an entry with the most common genes and DNA. The V and J calls come from TCRdb's annotation, not from the publication. The sample contains over 40,000 distinct CDR3 sequences, 11% of them found a single time. About 9.4% of the sample is in the top ten clones.

What the work shows at the level of the full study, not this receptor alone: At very high KT2 spike-in numbers, detection of KT2 sequences reached saturation. KT2 sequences were still detected at the lowest spike-in tested, roughly one KT2 cell per 100,000 PBMC. No side-by-side comparison of the pipeline with other TCR sequencing techniques was included in the study. The numbers of KT2 alpha and beta sequences increased linearly with the number of input KT2 cells across several orders of magnitude.

Measured from the cysteine to the phenylalanine, the CDR3 is 15 residues long. Only the CDR3 part of the read is kept: 45 bases, read in frame from the first base. Here V drops 6 bases and J drops 0 bases, and the junction holds 7 bases not matched to any gene. The germline V gene (reference sequence) provides CDR1 DFQATT and CDR2 SNEGSKA. Known numbers of KT2, a T cell clone whose TCR had been sequenced previously, were spiked into unfractionated PBMC to test the sensitivity and accuracy of the pipeline. KT2 cells were mixed with a fixed number of PBMC to create a range of KT2-to-PBMC ratios. The V gene is TRBV20-1 and the J gene is TRBJ2-2, with 7 middle bases fitting TRBD1. The receptor was derived from a human donor. The sample was PBMCs spiked with cells of the T cell clone KT2. The CDR3 sequence is CSALRQGTNTGELFF. The DNA is TGCAGTGCCCTCCGACAGGGAACGAACACCGGGGAGCTGTTTTTT.